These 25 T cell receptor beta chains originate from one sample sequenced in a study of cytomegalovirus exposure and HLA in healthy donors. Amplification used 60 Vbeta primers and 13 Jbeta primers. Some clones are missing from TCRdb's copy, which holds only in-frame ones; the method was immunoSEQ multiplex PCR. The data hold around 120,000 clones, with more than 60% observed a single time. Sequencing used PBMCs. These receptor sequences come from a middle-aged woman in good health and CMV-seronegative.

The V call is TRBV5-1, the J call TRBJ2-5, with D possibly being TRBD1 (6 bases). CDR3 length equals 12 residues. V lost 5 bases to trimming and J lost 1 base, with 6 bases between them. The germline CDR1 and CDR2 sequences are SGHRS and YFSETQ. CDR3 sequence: CASRDSQETQYF. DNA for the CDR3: TGCGCCAGCAGGGACAGCCAAGAGACCCAGTACTTC.

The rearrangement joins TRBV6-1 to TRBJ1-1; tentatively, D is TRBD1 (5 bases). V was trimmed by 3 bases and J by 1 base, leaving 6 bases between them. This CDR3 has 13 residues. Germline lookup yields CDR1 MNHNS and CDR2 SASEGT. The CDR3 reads CASSDQGNTEAFF. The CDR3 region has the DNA TGTGCCAGCAGTGATCAGGGGAACACTGAAGCTTTCTTT.

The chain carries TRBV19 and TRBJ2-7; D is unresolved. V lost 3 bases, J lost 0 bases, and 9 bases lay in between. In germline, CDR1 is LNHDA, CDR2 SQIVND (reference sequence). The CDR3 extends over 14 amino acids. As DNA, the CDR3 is TGTGCCAGTAGTATCAGACTGAGCTCCTACGAGCAGTACTTC. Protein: CASSIRLSSYEQYF. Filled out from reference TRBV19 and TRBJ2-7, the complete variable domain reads DGGITQSPKYLFRKEGQNVTLSCEQNLNHDAMYWYRQDPGQGLRLIYYSQIVNDFQKGDIAEGYSVSREKKESFPLTVTSAQKNPTAFYLCASSIRLSSYEQYFGPGTRLTVT.

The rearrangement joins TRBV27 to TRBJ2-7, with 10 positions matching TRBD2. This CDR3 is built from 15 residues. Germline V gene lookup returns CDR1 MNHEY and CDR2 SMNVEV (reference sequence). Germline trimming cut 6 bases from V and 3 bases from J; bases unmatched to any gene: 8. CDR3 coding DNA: TGTGCCAGCAGCTCTAGCGGGAGCGGCTACTACGAGCAGTACTTC. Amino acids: CASSSSGSGYYEQYF.

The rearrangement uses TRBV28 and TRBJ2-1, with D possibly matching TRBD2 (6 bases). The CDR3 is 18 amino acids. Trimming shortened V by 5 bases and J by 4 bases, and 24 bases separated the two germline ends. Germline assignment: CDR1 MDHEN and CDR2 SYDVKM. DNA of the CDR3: TGTGCCAGCAGTGGTCTCGGCGAGCGGGTTAAAGGGTACAATGAGCAGTTCTTC. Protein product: CASSGLGERVKGYNEQFF.

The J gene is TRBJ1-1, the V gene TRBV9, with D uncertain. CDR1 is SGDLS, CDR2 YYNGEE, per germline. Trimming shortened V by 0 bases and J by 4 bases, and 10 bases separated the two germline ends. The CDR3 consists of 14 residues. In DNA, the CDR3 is TGTGCCAGCAGCGTAGTTCAAGGGAGCACTGAAGCTTTCTTT. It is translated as CASSVVQGSTEAFF.

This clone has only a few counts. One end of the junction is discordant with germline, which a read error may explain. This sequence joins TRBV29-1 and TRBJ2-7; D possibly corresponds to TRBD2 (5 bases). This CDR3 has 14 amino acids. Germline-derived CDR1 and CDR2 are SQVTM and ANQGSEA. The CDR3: CSVEGSFPIYGQYF. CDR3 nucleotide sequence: TGCAGCGTCGAAGGGAGTTTCCCTATCTACGGGCAGTACTTC.

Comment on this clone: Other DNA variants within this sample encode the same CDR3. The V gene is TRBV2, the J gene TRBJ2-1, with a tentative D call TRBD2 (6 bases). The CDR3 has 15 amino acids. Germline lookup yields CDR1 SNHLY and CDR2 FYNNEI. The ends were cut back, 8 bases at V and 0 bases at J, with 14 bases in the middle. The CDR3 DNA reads TGTGCCAGCCGCAGTGGGGGGTCCTCCTACAATGAGCAGTTCTTC. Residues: CASRSGGSSYNEQFF.

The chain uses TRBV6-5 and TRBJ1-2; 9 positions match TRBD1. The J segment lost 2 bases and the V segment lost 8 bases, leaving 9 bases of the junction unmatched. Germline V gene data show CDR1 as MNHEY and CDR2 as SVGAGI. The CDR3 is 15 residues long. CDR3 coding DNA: TGTGCCAGCCATTCCCTACAGGGGGCGAACTATGGCTACACCTTC. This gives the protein CASHSLQGANYGYTF.

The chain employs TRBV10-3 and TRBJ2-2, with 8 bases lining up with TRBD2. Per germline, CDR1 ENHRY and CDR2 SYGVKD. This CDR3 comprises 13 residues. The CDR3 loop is CGAQAGDTGELFF. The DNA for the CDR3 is TGTGGGGCCCAAGCGGGAGATACCGGGGAGCTGTTTTTT.

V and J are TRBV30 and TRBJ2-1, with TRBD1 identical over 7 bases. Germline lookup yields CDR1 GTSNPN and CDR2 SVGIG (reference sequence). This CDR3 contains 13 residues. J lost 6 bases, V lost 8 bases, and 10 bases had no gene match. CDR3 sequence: CAEGKGAVNEQFF. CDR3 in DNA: TGTGCCGAGGGAAAGGGGGCGGTCAATGAGCAGTTCTTC.

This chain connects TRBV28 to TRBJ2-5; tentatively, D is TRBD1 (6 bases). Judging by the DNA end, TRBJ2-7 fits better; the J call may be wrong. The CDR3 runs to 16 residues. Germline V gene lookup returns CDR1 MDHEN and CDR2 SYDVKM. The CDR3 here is CASTDRGGRISYEQYF. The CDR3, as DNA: TGTGCCAGCACTGACCGTGGGGGCCGAATCTCCTACGAGCAGTACTTC.

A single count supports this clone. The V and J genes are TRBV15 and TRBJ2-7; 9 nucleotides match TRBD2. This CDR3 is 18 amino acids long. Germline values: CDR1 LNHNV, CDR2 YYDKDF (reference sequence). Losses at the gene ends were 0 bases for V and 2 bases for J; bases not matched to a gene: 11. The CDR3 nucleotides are TGTGCCACCAGCAGAGATCGGGCCCCCCGCGGGAGGGCCTACGAGCAGTACTTC. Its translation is CATSRDRAPRGRAYEQYF.

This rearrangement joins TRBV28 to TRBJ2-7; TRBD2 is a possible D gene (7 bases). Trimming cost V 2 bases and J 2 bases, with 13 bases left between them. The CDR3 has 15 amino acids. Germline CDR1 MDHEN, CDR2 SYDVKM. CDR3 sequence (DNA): TGTGCCAGCAGTTTAGAAGGGGGGAGGGCCTACGAGCAGTACTTC. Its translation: CASSLEGGRAYEQYF.

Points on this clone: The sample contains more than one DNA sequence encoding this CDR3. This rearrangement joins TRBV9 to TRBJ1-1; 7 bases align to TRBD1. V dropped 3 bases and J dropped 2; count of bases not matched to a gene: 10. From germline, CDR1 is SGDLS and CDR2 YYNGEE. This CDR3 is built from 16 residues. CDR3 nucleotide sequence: TGTGCCAGCAGCGCCCGGGGACAGCGGTTAAACACTGAAGCTTTCTTT. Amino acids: CASSARGQRLNTEAFF.

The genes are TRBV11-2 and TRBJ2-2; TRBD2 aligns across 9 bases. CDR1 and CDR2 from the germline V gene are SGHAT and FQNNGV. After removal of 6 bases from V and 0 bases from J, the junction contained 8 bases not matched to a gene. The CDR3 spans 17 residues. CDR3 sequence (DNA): TGTGCCAGCAGGTCGTCCCTAGCGGGATCGAACACCGGGGAGCTGTTTTTT. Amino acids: CASRSSLAGSNTGELFF.

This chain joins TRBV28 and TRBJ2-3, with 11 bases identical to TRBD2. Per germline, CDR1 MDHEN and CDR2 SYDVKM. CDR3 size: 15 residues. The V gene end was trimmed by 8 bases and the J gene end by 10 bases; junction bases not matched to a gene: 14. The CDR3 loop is CASGLAGGPVGSQYF. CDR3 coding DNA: TGTGCCAGCGGATTAGCGGGGGGGCCGGTTGGGTCGCAGTATTTT.

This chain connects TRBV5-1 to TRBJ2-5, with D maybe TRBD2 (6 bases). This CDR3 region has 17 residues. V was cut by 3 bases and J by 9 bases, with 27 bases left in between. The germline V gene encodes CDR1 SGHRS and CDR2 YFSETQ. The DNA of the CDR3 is TGCGCCAGCAGCTCCCCCGTGCGGCGGGCGCCCCGCGGGGCCCAGTACTTC. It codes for CASSSPVRRAPRGAQYF.

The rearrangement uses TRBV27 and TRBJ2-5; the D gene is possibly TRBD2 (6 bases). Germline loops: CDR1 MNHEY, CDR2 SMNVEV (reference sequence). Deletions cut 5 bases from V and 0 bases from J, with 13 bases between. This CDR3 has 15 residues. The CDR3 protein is CASSDRGGYQETQYF. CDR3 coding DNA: TGTGCCAGCAGTGATCGGGGAGGCTACCAAGAGACCCAGTACTTC.

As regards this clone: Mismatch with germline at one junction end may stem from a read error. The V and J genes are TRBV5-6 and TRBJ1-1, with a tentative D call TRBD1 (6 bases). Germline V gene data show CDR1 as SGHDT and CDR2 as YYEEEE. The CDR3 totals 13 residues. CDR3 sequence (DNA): TGTGCCAGCAGCCCCCTGGGGGGGGCGATGGCTCTCTTT. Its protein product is CASSPLGGAMALF.

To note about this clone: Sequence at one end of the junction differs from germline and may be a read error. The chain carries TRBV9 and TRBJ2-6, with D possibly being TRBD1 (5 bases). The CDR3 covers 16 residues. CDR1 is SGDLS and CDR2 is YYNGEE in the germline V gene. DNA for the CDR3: TGTGCCAGCAGCGTAGTCGTTGCCTCTGGGGCCAACGGCCTGACTTTC. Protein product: CASSVVVASGANGLTF.

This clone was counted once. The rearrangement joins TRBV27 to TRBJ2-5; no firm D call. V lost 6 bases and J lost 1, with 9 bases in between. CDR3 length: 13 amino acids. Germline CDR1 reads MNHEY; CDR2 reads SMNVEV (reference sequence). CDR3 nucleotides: TGTGCCAGCAGACTTTCGGGCCAAGAGACCCAGTACTTC. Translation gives CASRLSGQETQYF.

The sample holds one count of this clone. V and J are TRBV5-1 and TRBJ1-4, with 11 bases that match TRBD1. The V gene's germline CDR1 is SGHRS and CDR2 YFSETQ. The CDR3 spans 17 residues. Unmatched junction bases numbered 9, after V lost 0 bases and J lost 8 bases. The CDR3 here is CASSLGAGQGAGEKLFF. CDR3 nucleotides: TGCGCCAGCAGCTTGGGGGCTGGACAGGGGGCAGGAGAAAAACTGTTTTTT.

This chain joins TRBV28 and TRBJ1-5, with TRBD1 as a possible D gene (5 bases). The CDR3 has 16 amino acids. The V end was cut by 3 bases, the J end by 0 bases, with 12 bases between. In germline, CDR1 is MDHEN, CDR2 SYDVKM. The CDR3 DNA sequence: TGTGCCAGCAGTTTCACTCAGGGTTTTAGCAATCAGCCCCAGCATTTT. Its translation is CASSFTQGFSNQPQHF.

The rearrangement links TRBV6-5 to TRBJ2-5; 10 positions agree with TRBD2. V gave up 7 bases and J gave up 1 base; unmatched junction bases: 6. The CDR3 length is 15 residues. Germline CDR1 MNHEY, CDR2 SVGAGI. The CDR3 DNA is TGTGCCAGCACCTATAGCGGGAGGCCCCAAGAGACCCAGTACTTC. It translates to CASTYSGRPQETQYF.